This is a list of T cell receptor beta chains from one sample in a study of blood T cell repertoires in COVID-19. The repertoire was sequenced with immunoSEQ multiplex PCR; TCRdb's copy has only in-frame clones and lacks some. The table shows about 140,000 clones, with 84% occurring only once. Sequencing input: peripheral blood. The receptors were gathered from a man in his thirties or forties with COVID-19, enrolled during active disease. Each CDR3 is given with its conserved first and last residue. Each record gives: D gene, V gene, J gene, CDR3 DNA, CDR3 protein. The D gene is left open where the match is weak.

d_gene: NA
v_gene: TRBV15
j_gene: TRBJ2-2
CDR3nt: TGTGCCACCAGCAGAGGTAGCGTTAGCGGGGAGCTGTTTTTT
CDR3aa: CATSRGSVSGELFF

d_gene: NA
v_gene: TRBV6-1
j_gene: TRBJ2-5
CDR3nt: TGTGCCAGCAGTGAAGGGCCCTCGAGGGAGACCCAGTACTTC
CDR3aa: CASSEGPSRETQYF

d_gene: TRBD2
v_gene: TRBV10-3
j_gene: TRBJ2-1
CDR3nt: TGTGCCATCGTAAGTTCACCGGGACTAGCGACAAATGAGCAGTTCTTC
CDR3aa: CAIVSSPGLATNEQFF

d_gene: NA
v_gene: TRBV5-1
j_gene: TRBJ1-1
CDR3nt: TGCGCCAGCAGCTTGGCCGGGAACACTGAAGCTTTCTTT
CDR3aa: CASSLAGNTEAFF

d_gene: NA
v_gene: TRBV6-5
j_gene: TRBJ2-7
CDR3nt: TGTGCCAGTGACGGGAACTACGAGCAGTACTTC
CDR3aa: CASDGNYEQYF

d_gene: NA
v_gene: TRBV6-5
j_gene: TRBJ1-5
CDR3nt: TGTGCCAGCAGCCGGGCCGGGGGGAGCAATCAGCCCCAGCATTTT
CDR3aa: CASSRAGGSNQPQHF

d_gene: NA
v_gene: TRBV11-2
j_gene: TRBJ2-7
CDR3nt: TGTGCCAGCAGCCCCGTTGGGGGGACCTACGAGCAGTACTTC
CDR3aa: CASSPVGGTYEQYF

d_gene: NA
v_gene: TRBV4-1
j_gene: TRBJ1-1
CDR3nt: TGCGCCAGCAGCCAACCAACCAGGGGGAACACTGAAGCTTTCTTT
CDR3aa: CASSQPTRGNTEAFF

d_gene: NA
v_gene: TRBV19
j_gene: TRBJ2-6
CDR3nt: TGTGCCAGTAGTAGAACAGGGTTTTCTGGGGCCAACGTCCTGACTTTC
CDR3aa: CASSRTGFSGANVLTF

d_gene: NA
v_gene: TRBV7-9
j_gene: TRBJ2-1
CDR3nt: TGTGCCAGCAGCTTAAAGCGATTCGGCGGTCAAAGCTACAATGAGCAGTTCTTC
CDR3aa: CASSLKRFGGQSYNEQFF

d_gene: TRBD2
v_gene: TRBV11-2
j_gene: TRBJ2-3
CDR3nt: TGTGCCAGCAGTCCGAACCGACTAGCGGGGGGGTGGGATACGCAGTATTTT
CDR3aa: CASSPNRLAGGWDTQYF

d_gene: NA
v_gene: TRBV9
j_gene: TRBJ1-1
CDR3nt: TGTGCCAGCAGCGTAGCGGCGGGGGCTATGAACACTGAAGCTTTCTTT
CDR3aa: CASSVAAGAMNTEAFF

d_gene: TRBD2
v_gene: TRBV7-2
j_gene: TRBJ2-7
CDR3nt: TGTGCCAGCAGCCCGACCGCGGGAGCTTCCCACGAGCAGTACTTC
CDR3aa: CASSPTAGASHEQYF

d_gene: TRBD2
v_gene: TRBV6-5
j_gene: TRBJ2-7
CDR3nt: TGTGCCAGCACAGTTACTTTGGGGGGGAGCGAGCAGTACTTC
CDR3aa: CASTVTLGGSEQYF

d_gene: NA
v_gene: TRBV24-1
j_gene: TRBJ2-1
CDR3nt: TGTGCCACCGGAATCGGGACTCAGCAGTTCTTC
CDR3aa: CATGIGTQQFF

d_gene: TRBD2
v_gene: TRBV2
j_gene: TRBJ2-7
CDR3nt: TGTGCCAGCAGTGAAAATGGTCTAGCGGGAGGCGGGGGACCATACGAGCAGTACTTC
CDR3aa: CASSENGLAGGGGPYEQYF

d_gene: TRBD2
v_gene: TRBV11-3
j_gene: TRBJ2-5
CDR3nt: TGTGCCAGCAGCTTAGGGACTAGCGGGGGACAAGAGACCCAGTACTTC
CDR3aa: CASSLGTSGGQETQYF

d_gene: TRBD2
v_gene: TRBV2
j_gene: TRBJ2-3
CDR3nt: TGTGCCAGCAGAGGTCCAAGGCTAGCGGGGTTCCCAGATACGCAGTATTTT
CDR3aa: CASRGPRLAGFPDTQYF

d_gene: TRBD1
v_gene: TRBV13
j_gene: TRBJ2-1
CDR3nt: TGTGCCAGCAGCCGCACTCAGGGCAGGGGGTACAATGAGCAGTTCTTC
CDR3aa: CASSRTQGRGYNEQFF

d_gene: NA
v_gene: TRBV5-6
j_gene: TRBJ2-7
CDR3nt: TGTGCCAGCAGCTTTGGGGGCTGGGAGCAGTACTTC
CDR3aa: CASSFGGWEQYF

d_gene: TRBD1
v_gene: TRBV28
j_gene: TRBJ2-5
CDR3nt: TGTGCCAGCACTCAGGGGGCTTTAGAGACCCAGTACTTC
CDR3aa: CASTQGALETQYF

d_gene: NA
v_gene: TRBV19
j_gene: TRBJ1-3
CDR3nt: NA
CDR3aa: CASSILASSGNTIYF

d_gene: TRBD2
v_gene: TRBV5-1
j_gene: TRBJ2-1
CDR3nt: TGCGCCAGCCTCCCGGGACTAGCGCATTACAATGAGCAGTTCTTC
CDR3aa: CASLPGLAHYNEQFF

d_gene: NA
v_gene: TRBV29-1
j_gene: TRBJ2-2
CDR3nt: TGCAGCGTTGACAGGGGAAACACCGGGGAGCTGTTTTTT
CDR3aa: CSVDRGNTGELFF

d_gene: TRBD1
v_gene: TRBV28
j_gene: TRBJ1-5
CDR3nt: TGTGCCAGCAGGGGGACAGGGGGGAATCAGCCCCAGCATTTT
CDR3aa: CASRGTGGNQPQHF

d_gene: NA
v_gene: TRBV9
j_gene: TRBJ2-1
CDR3nt: TGTGCCAGCAGCGCGCCGGGAACAGTGAACAATGAGCAGTTCTTC
CDR3aa: CASSAPGTVNNEQFF